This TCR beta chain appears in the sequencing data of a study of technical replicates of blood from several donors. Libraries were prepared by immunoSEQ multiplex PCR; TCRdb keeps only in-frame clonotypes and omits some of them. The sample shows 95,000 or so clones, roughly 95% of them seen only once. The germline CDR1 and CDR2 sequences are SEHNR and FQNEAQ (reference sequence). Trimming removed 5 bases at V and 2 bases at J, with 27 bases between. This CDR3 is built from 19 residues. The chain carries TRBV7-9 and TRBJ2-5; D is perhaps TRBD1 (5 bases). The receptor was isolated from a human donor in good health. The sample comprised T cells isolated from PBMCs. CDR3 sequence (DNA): TGTGCCAGCAGCCCAGGCCCTGACAGAGAGAGGCAAGTACAAGAGACCCAGTACTTC. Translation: CASSPGPDRERQVQETQYF. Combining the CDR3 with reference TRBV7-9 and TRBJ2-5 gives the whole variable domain DTGVSQNPRHKITKRGQNVTFRCDPISEHNRLYWYRQTLGQGPEFLTYFQNEAQLEKSRLLSDRFSAERPKGSFSTLEIQRTEQGDSAMYLCASSPGPDRERQVQETQYFGPGTRLLVL.